These 8 T cell receptor beta chains were sequenced from one sample in a study of blood T cell repertoires in COVID-19 (dated by TCRdb to between 2020 and 2021). The library was generated by the immunoSEQ multiplex PCR assay. What TCRdb holds here is the immuneACCESS table cut down to in-frame rearrangements. Part of the clones is not present; checked against another copy, under half of the missing clones reflect an unresolved V gene, and the others are unexplained. This sample gives more than 200,000 clones in total; approximately 90% of them show up just once. More than 1.5% of the sample is held by the ten biggest clonotypes. Sequenced: PBMCs or T cells enriched from blood (not recorded which). The receptors derive from a man aged 35-49 years who had recovered from COVID-19.

The CDR3 is CASSYIGLSGNTIYF. CDR3 coding DNA: TGTGCCAGCAGTTACATTGGCCTCTCTGGAAACACCATATATTTT. The gene calls are TRBV6-6 and TRBJ1-3, with unresolved D. V was clipped by 2 bases and J by 0 bases, with 8 bases between them. The germline CDR1 and CDR2 sequences are MNHNY and SVGAGI (reference sequence). The CDR3 contains 15 residues.

The genes are TRBV6-1 and TRBJ1-5, with 9 bases that match TRBD1. Unmatched junction bases numbered 8, after V lost 3 bases and J lost 8 bases. Per germline, CDR1 MNHNS and CDR2 SASEGT. The CDR3 runs 15 residues. CDR3 nucleotides: TGTGCCAGCAGTGAGGGGACAGGGTGGGACGAGCCCCAGCATTTT. It encodes CASSEGTGWDEPQHF.

The V gene is TRBV2, the J gene TRBJ2-3; 10 bases line up with TRBD2. V was pared by 4 bases and J by 3 bases, with 4 bases of the junction left unmatched. This CDR3 is built from 15 residues. The germline V gene encodes CDR1 SNHLY and CDR2 FYNNEI. Here the CDR3 reads CASSGVAGGTDTQYF. The CDR3 nucleotides read TGTGCCAGCAGTGGGGTAGCGGGAGGAACAGATACGCAGTATTTT.

The rearrangement links TRBV21-1 to TRBJ2-1; the table's D call, TRBD2, has no DNA check behind it. TRBV21-1 is described as a pseudogene. The CDR3 totals 17 residues. The CDR3 is CASSKLGKGLGSSEQFF. CDR3 nucleotides: TGTGCCAGCAGCAAACTGGGGAAGGGACTAGGTTCGAGTGAGCAGTTCTTC.

J is TRBJ1-1 and V is TRBV29-1; 7 nucleotides agree with TRBD1. The CDR3 runs 14 residues. V shed 6 bases, J shed 1 base, and the junction held 8 bases outside the gene matches. Germline CDR1 reads SQVTM; CDR2 reads ANQGSEA. The DNA of the CDR3 is TGCAGCGTACGACAGGGAGTGACGAACACTGAAGCTTTCTTT. Residues: CSVRQGVTNTEAFF.

The rearrangement links TRBV28 to TRBJ2-7; D might be TRBD2 (6 bases). Germline assignment: CDR1 MDHEN and CDR2 SYDVKM. The CDR3 sequence is 17 residues long. Deletions cut 4 bases from V and 4 bases from J, with 23 bases between. CDR3: CASSSPSRDWGRYEQYF. CDR3 DNA sequence: TGTGCCAGCAGTTCTCCTTCCCGGGACTGGGGTAGGTACGAGCAGTACTTC.

V is TRBV18 and J is TRBJ2-3; D is ambiguous. Trimming pared 2 bases from V and 3 bases from J, leaving 12 bases between. Germline loops: CDR1 KGHSH, CDR2 LQKENI. This CDR3 has 15 amino acids. The DNA of the CDR3 is TGTGCCAGCTCACCATTGGGCATTGCGACAGATACGCAGTATTTT. Translating gives CASSPLGIATDTQYF.

The chain has TRBV19 and TRBJ1-2; D uncertain. Germline V gene sequence: CDR1 LNHDA, CDR2 SQIVND (reference sequence). The V and J ends lost 4 bases and 4 bases respectively, with 13 bases between them. CDR3 length: 14 residues. Here the CDR3 DNA reads TGTGCCAGTAGTAGTGACGAGCGAGTCTATGGCTACACCTTC. Protein: CASSSDERVYGYTF.